This TCR beta chain was recovered during a study of T-cell reconstitution after alpha-beta-depleted transplantation in children. Preparation of the TCRbeta library involved a method that used unique molecular identifiers. MiXCR, applied by TCRdb to the PCR reads, yields one record per CDR3 protein. Of approximately 150,000 distinct CDR3 sequences detected, more than 8% appear once; the ten largest clones hold about a sixth. The clonotype originates from a female patient aged 2 to 10 who had a stem cell transplant for congenital amegakaryocytic thrombocytopenia, so the T cells may come from the graft donor. The sample consisted of PBMCs, mostly from graft donor cells, taken 180 days after TCRalphabeta/CD19-depleted stem cell transplant.

CDR3 DNA: TGTGCCAGCAGCTTAGAACAGGGCCTTTCGCCCCTCCACTTT. Amino acid sequence: CASSLEQGLSPLHF. This chain joins TRBV7-6 and TRBJ1-6; D might be TRBD1 (6 bases). The CDR3 has 14 residues. The V end lost 1 base, the J end lost 13 bases, and 14 bases lay between the germline ends. CDR1 and CDR2 (germline): SGHVS, FNYEAQ.